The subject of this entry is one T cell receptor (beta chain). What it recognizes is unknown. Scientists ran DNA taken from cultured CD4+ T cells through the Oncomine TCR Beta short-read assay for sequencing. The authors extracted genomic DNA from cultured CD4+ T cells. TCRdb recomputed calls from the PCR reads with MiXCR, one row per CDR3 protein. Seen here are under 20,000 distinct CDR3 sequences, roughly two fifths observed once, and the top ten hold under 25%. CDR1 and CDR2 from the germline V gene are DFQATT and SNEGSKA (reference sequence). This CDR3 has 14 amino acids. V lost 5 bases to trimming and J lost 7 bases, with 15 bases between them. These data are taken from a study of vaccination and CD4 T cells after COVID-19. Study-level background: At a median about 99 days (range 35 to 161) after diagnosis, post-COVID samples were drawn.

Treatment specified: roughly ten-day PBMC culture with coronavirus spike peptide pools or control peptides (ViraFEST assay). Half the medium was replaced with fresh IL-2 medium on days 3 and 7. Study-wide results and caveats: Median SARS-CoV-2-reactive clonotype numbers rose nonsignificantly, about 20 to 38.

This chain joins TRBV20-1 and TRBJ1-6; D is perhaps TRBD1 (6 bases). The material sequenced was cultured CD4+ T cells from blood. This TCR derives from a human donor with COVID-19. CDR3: CSAADRLGNSPLHF. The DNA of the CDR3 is TGCAGTGCTGCTGACAGGTTGGGAAATTCACCCCTCCACTTT.